The sequence of this T cell receptor (beta chain) was determined in a study of blood T cell repertoires in COVID-19. On the study more broadly: There were acute and convalescent COVID-19 samples, and they came from the United States, Italy and Spain. The analysed material was cDNA or gDNA that came from T cells, B-cell-depleted T cells, or PBMCs.

CDR3 length: 15 amino acids. J gave up 5 bases and V 5 bases, and 3 bases lay outside the gene matches. CDR1 MRHNA and CDR2 SNTAGT come from the germline V gene. Original processing methods: Estimated nucleated cell counts came from reference gene primer amplification. The table came from immunoSEQ multiplex PCR; TCRdb's copy has only in-frame clones and leaves some out. V and J calls and clone size are those listed in that table; D and trimming were worked out from the DNA. Counted here are 20,000 to 25,000 clones, around nine tenths occurring once; the ten biggest clones make up around 8%. The receptor was isolated from a human donor in a cohort sampled during active COVID-19. Material for sequencing was peripheral blood. V usage is TRBV6-4 and J usage is TRBJ2-1; 13 positions agree with TRBD2. The DNA of the CDR3 is TGTGCCAGCAGTAATGGACTAGCGGGAGACAATGAGCAGTTCTTC. This encodes CASSNGLAGDNEQFF.